This TCR beta chain was found in a study of blood T cell repertoires in COVID-19. Assay used: immunoSEQ multiplex PCR; TCRdb lists only in-frame clones, some missing. The data contain 140,000 to 150,000 clones, roughly nine tenths of them singletons. Germline V CDR1 and CDR2: KGHSH, LQKENI. The V and J ends lost 4 bases and 3 bases, in that order; junction bases with no gene match: 7. CDR3 size: 16 residues. This clonotype was obtained from a man between 18 and 35 years old with COVID-19, enrolled during active disease. The chain couples TRBV18 to TRBJ2-1, with 9 bases lining up with TRBD2. Sequences were obtained from peripheral blood. The CDR3 loop is CASSLRLAVNYNEQFF. CDR3 sequence (DNA): TGTGCCAGCTCACTCCGACTAGCGGTTAACTACAATGAGCAGTTCTTC. Full variable domain (missing parts from reference TRBV18 and TRBJ2-1): NAGVMQNPRHLVRRRGQEARLRCSPMKGHSHVYWYRQLPEEGLKFMVYLQKENIIDESGMPKERFSAEFPKEGPSILRIQQVVRGDSAAYFCASSLRLAVNYNEQFFGPGTRLTVL.